This T cell receptor beta chain was recorded in a study of blood T cell repertoires in COVID-19. Overall study context: Nucleic acid was either cDNA or gDNA, and it came from T cells, B-cell-depleted T cells, or PBMCs.

V lost 1 base to trimming and J lost 6 bases, with 19 bases between them. The CDR3 is 17 amino acids. Per the germline V gene, CDR1 is MNHEY and CDR2 is SMNVEV (reference sequence). As handled by the study authors: From reference gene primer amplification, estimates of nucleated cell counts were derived. Clones were read by immunoSEQ multiplex PCR, and TCRdb kept only the in-frame ones, dropping some. V and J calls and clone size come straight from that table; D and trimming were deduced from the DNA. This sample carries about 670,000 clones, 90% of them seen once, and the ten largest clones take about 0.24%.

The sequenced sample consisted of peripheral blood. The sequence was obtained from a young woman with acute or convalescent COVID-19. This chain joins TRBV27 and TRBJ2-1; D possibly corresponds to TRBD2 (6 bases). The CDR3 coding sequence is TGTGCCAGCAGTTTATGGCGGGGTGACCCCTCTGGCAATGAGCAGTTCTTC. Encoded protein: CASSLWRGDPSGNEQFF.